This T cell receptor (beta chain) was sequenced during a study of cytomegalovirus exposure and HLA in healthy donors. Study summary: Among the 350 to 400 donors who were genotyped, approximately 83% fell in the genetic ancestry cluster that is associated with self-reported Caucasian donors.

This clone was found once. Its target is not known. Findings and caveats of the study: DRB1 showed the most TCR associations and HLA-C the fewest in a later analysis, as rates varied by HLA locus. In an earlier analysis, in some 540 donors, most V segments appeared productive either ~87% or ~30% of the time.

PCR involved 60 Vbeta and 13 Jbeta primers. The method was immunoSEQ multiplex PCR; TCRdb's version includes in-frame clones alone and lacks a portion of them. The table records about 140,000 clones, around 80% of them present only once. V lost 5 bases to trimming and J lost 5 bases; unmatched junction nucleotides: 11. Per the germline V gene, CDR1 is LNHNV and CDR2 is YYDKDF (reference sequence). The CDR3 has 16 amino acids. The receptor comes from a man aged 30 to 45 in good health. The source material was PBMCs. This rearrangement joins TRBV15 to TRBJ1-1, with TRBD1 identical over 10 bases. CDR3 coding DNA: TGTGCCACCAGCGCCAACCGGGACAGGGGCGAAACTGAAGCTTTCTTT. It is translated as CATSANRDRGETEAFF.